This T cell receptor beta chain appears in the sequencing data of a study of blood T cell repertoires in COVID-19. The method was immunoSEQ multiplex PCR; TCRdb's version includes in-frame clones alone and lacks a portion of them. The repertoire holds roughly 200,000 clones, approximately 91% seen once, with 5.5% to 7.5% in the top ten. What was sequenced was peripheral blood. The clonotype was recovered from a man in his forties with acute or convalescent COVID-19.

As DNA, the CDR3 is TGTGCCAGCTCGCGAACGTTGAACACTGAAGCTTTCTTT. This sequence encodes CASSRTLNTEAFF. The rearrangement uses TRBV19 and TRBJ1-1; the D is unclear. The CDR3 spans 13 residues. Trimming took 9 bases from V and 0 from J, leaving 11 bases between them. Looked up from germline, CDR1 is LNHDA and CDR2 is SQIVND (reference sequence).